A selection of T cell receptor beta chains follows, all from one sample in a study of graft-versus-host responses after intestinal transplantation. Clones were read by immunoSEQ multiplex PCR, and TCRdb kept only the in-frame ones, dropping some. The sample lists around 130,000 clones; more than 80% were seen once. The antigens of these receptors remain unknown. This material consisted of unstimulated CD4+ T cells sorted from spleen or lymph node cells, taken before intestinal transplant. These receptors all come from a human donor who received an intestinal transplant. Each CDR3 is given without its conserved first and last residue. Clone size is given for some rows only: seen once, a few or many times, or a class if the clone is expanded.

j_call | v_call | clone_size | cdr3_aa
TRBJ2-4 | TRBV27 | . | ASSLLGRGEGDIQY
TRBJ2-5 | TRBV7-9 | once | ASSSAQETQY
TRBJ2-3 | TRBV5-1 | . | ASSDGVSSTDTQY
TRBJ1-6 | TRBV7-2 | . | ASSLLASSYNSPLH
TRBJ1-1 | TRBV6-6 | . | ASSYSLNTEAF
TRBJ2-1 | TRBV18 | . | ASSPGTSAVGEQF
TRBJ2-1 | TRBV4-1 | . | ASSPFDRAANEQF
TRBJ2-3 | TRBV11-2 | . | ASSSRLDVTDTQY
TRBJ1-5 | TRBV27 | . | ASSFLGFNQPQH
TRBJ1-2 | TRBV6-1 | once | AADLLEGTYGYT
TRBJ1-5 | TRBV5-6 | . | ASSLIGGGQPQH
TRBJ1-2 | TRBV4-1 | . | ASSQQGALGANYGYT
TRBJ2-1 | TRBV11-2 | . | ASRYPGPVYNEQF
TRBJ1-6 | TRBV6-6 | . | ASSYDGTVNSPLH
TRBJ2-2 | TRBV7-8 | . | ASRHTGELF
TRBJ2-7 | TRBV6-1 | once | ASTGGVSYEQY
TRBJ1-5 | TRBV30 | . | AWSPGGNQPQH
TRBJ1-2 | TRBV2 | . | ASSGDRGNYGYT
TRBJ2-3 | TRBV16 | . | ASSQSSGGRTDTQY
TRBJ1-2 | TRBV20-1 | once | SARGVYGYT
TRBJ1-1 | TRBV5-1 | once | ASSLDGGETEAF
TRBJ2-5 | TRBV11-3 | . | ASSKTGEETQY
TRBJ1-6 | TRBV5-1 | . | ASSLALLGQSTPLH
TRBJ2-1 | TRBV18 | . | ASSPPGGSGSYNEQF
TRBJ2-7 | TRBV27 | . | ASSPSGGREQY
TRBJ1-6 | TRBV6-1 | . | ASSGGLNSPLH
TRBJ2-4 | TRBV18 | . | ASSPQGNIQY
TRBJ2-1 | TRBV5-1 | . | ASSSGLAYNEQF
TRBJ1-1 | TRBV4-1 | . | ASSQGRNTEAF
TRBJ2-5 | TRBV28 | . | ASSLVLALKTLGTQY
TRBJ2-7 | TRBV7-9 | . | ASSLGQGNEQY
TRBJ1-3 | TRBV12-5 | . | ASGLDHGTGRDTIY
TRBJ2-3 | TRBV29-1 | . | SVGTGGTDTQY
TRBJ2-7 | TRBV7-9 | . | ASSTGRSEQY
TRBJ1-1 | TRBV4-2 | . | ASSQDWGQGALAF
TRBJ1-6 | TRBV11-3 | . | ASSYRDPSPLH
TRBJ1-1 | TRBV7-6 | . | ASSLSNWNTEAF
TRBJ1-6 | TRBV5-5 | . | ASSQTPITPLH
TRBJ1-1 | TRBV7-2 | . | ASSLRQGGIPEAF